These 3 T cell receptor beta chains were all obtained from the same sample, sequenced in a study of blood T cell repertoires in COVID-19. The assay was immunoSEQ multiplex PCR, and TCRdb's table has in-frame clones only and misses some. The sample has a few hundred thousand clones, around 89% seen once; the top ten hold approximately 13%. The specimen was peripheral blood. Receptors originate from an older woman with acute or convalescent COVID-19.

V and J are TRBV5-8 and TRBJ2-5; 10 nucleotides agree with TRBD1. V lost 3 bases to trimming and J lost 4 bases; unmatched junction nucleotides: 6. Germline V gene data show CDR1 as SGHTS and CDR2 as YDEGEE. This CDR3 has 15 amino acids. The CDR3 coding sequence is TGTGCCAGCAGCTCCTACGGACAGGGGGGAGAGACCCAGTACTTC. Translation gives CASSSYGQGGETQYF.

The V and J genes are TRBV19 and TRBJ2-7; 12 bases match TRBD1. Trimming at V came to 3 bases and at J to 6 bases, leaving 6 bases not matched to a gene. The CDR3 totals 15 residues. Germline V CDR1 and CDR2: LNHDA, SQIVND (reference sequence). CDR3 region: CASSMGTGGASEQYF. In DNA, the CDR3 is TGTGCCAGTAGTATGGGGACAGGGGGCGCTTCCGAGCAGTACTTC.

The chain combines TRBV4-1 with TRBJ2-5, with D unresolved. Germline V gives CDR1 MGHRA, CDR2 YSYEKL. There are 14 residues in the CDR3. V lost 0 bases to trimming and J lost 7 bases, with 12 bases between them. The CDR3 reads CASSQEGGLRTQYF. The CDR3 DNA is TGCGCCAGCAGCCAAGAAGGCGGTTTGCGGACCCAGTACTTC.